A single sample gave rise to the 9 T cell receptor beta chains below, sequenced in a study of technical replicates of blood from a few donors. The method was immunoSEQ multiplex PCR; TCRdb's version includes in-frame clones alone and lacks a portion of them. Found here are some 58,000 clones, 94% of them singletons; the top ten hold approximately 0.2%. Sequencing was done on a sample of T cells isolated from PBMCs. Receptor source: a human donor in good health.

CDR3: CAISDQLSSTDTQYF. CDR3 bases: TGTGCCATCAGTGATCAGTTATCTAGCACAGATACGCAGTATTTT. The J gene is TRBJ2-3, the V gene TRBV10-3, with D uncertain. The CDR3 consists of 15 residues. The V gene lost 3 bases and the J gene lost 0 bases, with 10 bases spanning the gap. Per the germline V gene, CDR1 is ENHRY and CDR2 is SYGVKD.

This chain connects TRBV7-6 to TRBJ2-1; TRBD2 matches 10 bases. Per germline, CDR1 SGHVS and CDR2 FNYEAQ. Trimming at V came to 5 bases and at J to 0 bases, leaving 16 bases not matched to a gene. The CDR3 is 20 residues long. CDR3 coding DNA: TGTGCCAGCAGCCCGACTTATGGTAGCGGGAGGTTGAGCTCCTACAATGAGCAGTTCTTC. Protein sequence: CASSPTYGSGRLSSYNEQFF. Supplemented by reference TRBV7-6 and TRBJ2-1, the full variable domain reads GAGVSQSPRYKVTKRGQDVALRCDPISGHVSLYWYRQALGQGPEFLTYFNYEAQQDKSGLPNDRFSAERPEGSISTLTIQRTEQRDSAMYRCASSPTYGSGRLSSYNEQFFGPGTRLTVL.

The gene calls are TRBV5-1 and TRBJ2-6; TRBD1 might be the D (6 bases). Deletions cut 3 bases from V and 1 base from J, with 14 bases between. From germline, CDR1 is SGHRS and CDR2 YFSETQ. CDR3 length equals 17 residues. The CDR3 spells CASSSMDSLSGANVLTF. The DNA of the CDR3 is TGCGCCAGCAGCTCCATGGACAGCCTTTCTGGGGCCAACGTCCTGACTTTC.

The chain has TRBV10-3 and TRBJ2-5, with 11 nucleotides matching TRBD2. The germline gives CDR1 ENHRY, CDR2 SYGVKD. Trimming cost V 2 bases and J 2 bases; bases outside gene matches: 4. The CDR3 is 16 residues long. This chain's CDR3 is CAISENSGRGQETQYF. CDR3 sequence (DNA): TGTGCCATCAGTGAGAATAGCGGGAGGGGACAAGAGACCCAGTACTTC.

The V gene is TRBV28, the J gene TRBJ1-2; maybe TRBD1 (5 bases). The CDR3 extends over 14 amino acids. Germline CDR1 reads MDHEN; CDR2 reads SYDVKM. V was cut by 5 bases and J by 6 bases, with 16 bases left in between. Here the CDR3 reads CASSGVTGTHGYTF. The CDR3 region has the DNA TGTGCCAGCAGTGGCGTAACCGGGACTCATGGCTACACCTTC.

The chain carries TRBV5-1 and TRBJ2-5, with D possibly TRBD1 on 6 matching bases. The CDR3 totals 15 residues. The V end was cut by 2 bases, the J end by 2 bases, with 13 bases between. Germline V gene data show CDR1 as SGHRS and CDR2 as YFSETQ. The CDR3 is CASSFAGTPQETQYF. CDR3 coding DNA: TGCGCCAGCAGCTTTGCCGGGACACCTCAAGAGACCCAGTACTTC.

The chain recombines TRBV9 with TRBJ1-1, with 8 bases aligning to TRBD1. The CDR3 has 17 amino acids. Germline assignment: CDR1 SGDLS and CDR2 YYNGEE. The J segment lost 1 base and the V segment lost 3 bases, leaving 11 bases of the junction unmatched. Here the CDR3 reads CASSGDRTGRRNTEAFF. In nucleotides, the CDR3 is TGTGCCAGCAGCGGGGATAGGACAGGGAGGCGGAACACTGAAGCTTTCTTT.

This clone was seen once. The CDR3 reads CATSQSGDGYGYTF. The CDR3 DNA sequence: TGTGCCACCAGCCAGTCGGGGGACGGCTATGGCTACACCTTC. The J gene is TRBJ1-2, the V gene TRBV15; perhaps TRBD1 as D (5 bases). With 5 bases removed from V and 4 bases from J, the gap between germline ends came to 14 bases. The germline CDR1 and CDR2 sequences are LNHNV and YYDKDF (reference sequence). This CDR3 spans 14 amino acids.

The CDR3 DNA sequence: TGTGCCAGCAGCTTAGCGAATGACAGAAACACTGAAGCTTTCTTT. Translating it yields CASSLANDRNTEAFF. V gene TRBV7-8 combines with J gene TRBJ1-1, with a possible D match to TRBD1 (5 bases). This CDR3 is built from 15 residues. Germline CDR1 SGHVS, CDR2 FQNEAQ. V was pared by 0 bases and J by 2 bases, with 10 bases between.